A single T cell receptor beta chain is shown here with its context. The ends lost 4 bases at V and 0 bases at J; junction bases unmatched: 9. CDR1 and CDR2 from the germline V gene are LNHDA and SQIVND (reference sequence). This CDR3 has 17 amino acids. Method: immunoSEQ multiplex PCR; TCRdb's copy keeps in-frame clones and lacks some. The data show more than 120,000 clones, approximately 86% seen once. This sample is drawn from a study of cytomegalovirus exposure and HLA in healthy donors. This sequence was found in a man between 18 and 29 years old in good health and CMV-seropositive. The genes are TRBV19 and TRBJ2-3; 8 nucleotides agree with TRBD2. The sequenced material came from PBMCs. CDR3 coding DNA: TGTGCCAGTAGTAAAGCGGGGGTCCCTTCTAGCACAGATACGCAGTATTTT. Protein product: CASSKAGVPSSTDTQYF.